The 28 T cell receptor beta chains listed next were all sequenced from one sample in a study of metastatic and nonmetastatic thyroid tumors. MiXCR re-clonotyped the PCR reads for TCRdb. The sample has about 35,000 clones; roughly a sixth are singletons. Patients underwent thyroid surgery, and none had received any treatment before it. The sequencing sample was made of blood. The receptors stem from a male donor with papillary thyroid cancer or a benign thyroid nodule (not recorded which). Some clones in this sample may be carry-over from other donors' samples.

This clone appeared many times. V is TRBV6-1 and J is TRBJ2-5; TRBD2 is a possible D gene (5 bases). Trimming shortened V by 5 bases and J by 1 base, and 20 bases separated the two germline ends. CDR1 and CDR2 (germline): MNHNS, SASEGT. The CDR3 is 17 residues long. The CDR3 DNA is TGTGCCAGCAGTCTCCGGAAGCCTCGGACTCTCCAAGAGACCCAGTACTTC. It encodes CASSLRKPRTLQETQYF.

The J gene is TRBJ1-1, the V gene TRBV30, with D possibly being TRBD1 (5 bases). This CDR3 is built from 13 residues. Looked up from germline, CDR1 is GTSNPN and CDR2 is SVGIG (reference sequence). The V gene lost 2 bases and the J gene lost 4 bases, with 11 bases spanning the gap. CDR3 sequence reads: CAWSSDGGTEAFF. CDR3 nucleotide sequence: TGTGCCTGGAGTTCGGACGGGGGCACTGAAGCTTTCTTT.

A word on this clone: A single base separates this from a much larger clone, so it may be a read error. This chain connects TRBV29-1 to TRBJ1-1; D not certain. CDR3 length: 10 amino acids. V lost 5 bases and J 2 bases, leaving 3 bases between the germline ends. The germline CDR1 and CDR2 sequences are SQVTM and ANQGSEA. CDR3 loop: CSVCNTEAFF. CDR3 in DNA: TGCAGCGTTTGTAACACTGAAGCTTTCTTT.

A few counts support this clone. V is TRBV6-5 and J is TRBJ1-3, with D unresolved. The CDR3 covers 14 residues. Trimming left V 4 bases short and J 4 bases short, with 11 bases between. The V gene's germline CDR1 is MNHEY and CDR2 SVGAGI. CDR3 region: CASSSNSWGNTIYF. CDR3 nucleotides: TGTGCCAGCAGTTCCAATAGTTGGGGAAACACCATATATTTT.

This clone was detected only a few times. Given a much more abundant clone one base away, this may be a read error. The chain combines TRBV29-1 with TRBJ2-7; TRBD2 is a possible D gene (6 bases). This CDR3 comprises 12 residues. Per the germline V gene, CDR1 is SQVTM and CDR2 is ANQGSEA. The CDR3 bases are TGCTCCGGATGCGGAGGGTACTACGAGCAGTACTTC. This translates into CSGCGGYYEQYF.

V and J are TRBV27 and TRBJ2-7; maybe TRBD2 (6 bases). CDR1 and CDR2 from the germline V gene are MNHEY and SMNVEV (reference sequence). V was shortened by 5 bases and J by 2 bases, with 16 bases between the two germline ends. This CDR3 is 15 amino acids long. CDR3 nucleotides: TGTGCCAGCAGTCCCGGGAGCAAGAGGGCCTACGAGCAGTACTTC. It yields the protein CASSPGSKRAYEQYF.

V usage is TRBV6-2 or TRBV6-3 and J usage is TRBJ1-4; weak D call: TRBD1 (5 bases). Per germline, CDR1 MNHEY and CDR2 SVGEGT. The CDR3 spans 14 residues. V gave up 9 bases and J gave up 7 bases, with 18 bases separating them. CDR3 DNA sequence: TGTGCCAGTAGTACCGCGGACATTATTGAAAAACTGTTTTTT. It codes for CASSTADIIEKLFF.

There are a few counts of this clone. This chain links TRBV6-2 or TRBV6-3 with TRBJ1-6; D unresolved. The V end was cut by 3 bases, the J end by 6 bases, with 3 bases between. Per germline, CDR1 MNHEY and CDR2 SVGEGT. The CDR3 loop spans 12 amino acids. This CDR3 is CASSYLNSPLHF. The DNA of the CDR3 is TGTGCCAGCAGTTATCTTAATTCACCCCTCCACTTT.

Within the sample, this clone is medium-sized. The rearrangement uses TRBV6-1 and TRBJ2-3; a possible D gene is TRBD2 (6 bases). Germline V gene sequence: CDR1 MNHNS, CDR2 SASEGT. This CDR3 has 14 amino acids. V lost 5 bases and J 0 bases, leaving 9 bases between the germline ends. CDR3 bases: TGTGCCAGCAGTCCGGGACTCAGCACAGATACGCAGTATTTT. Protein product: CASSPGLSTDTQYF.

About this clone: A much larger clone differs by one base, so this may be a read error. The V gene is TRBV30, the J gene TRBJ2-5, with D perhaps being TRBD1 or TRBD2 (6 bases each). Germline V gives CDR1 GTSNPN, CDR2 SVGIG (reference sequence). The CDR3 sequence is 12 residues long. The CDR3 DNA sequence: TGTGACTGGAGTTCGGGGGCGGAGACCCAGTACTTC. This translates into CDWSSGAETQYF.

This clone was seen ten or more times. This chain uses TRBV5-6 with TRBJ2-1; D is unresolved. The germline V and J ends were trimmed by 2 bases and 6 bases, with 9 bases remaining between them. The CDR3 totals 13 residues. Germline-derived CDR1 and CDR2 are SGHDT and YYEEEE. The CDR3 DNA sequence: TGTGCCAGCAGCTTTTTAGAGCGCAATGAGCAGTTCTTC. Translated: CASSFLERNEQFF.

This clone occurred a few times. The chain recombines TRBV27 with TRBJ2-7; tentatively, D is TRBD1 (6 bases). Per germline, CDR1 MNHEY and CDR2 SMNVEV (reference sequence). The CDR3 sequence is 14 residues long. V was pared by 2 bases and J by 0 bases, with 8 bases between. The CDR3 region is CASSLRDTSYEQYF. In nucleotides, the CDR3 is TGTGCCAGCAGTTTACGGGACACCTCCTACGAGCAGTACTTC.

This clone was counted many times. V usage is TRBV7-2 and J usage is TRBJ1-1; D unresolved. V was pared by 5 bases and J by 4 bases, with 11 bases between. The CDR3 is made up of 13 amino acids. Germline V lookup: CDR1 SGHTA, CDR2 FQGNSA. CDR3 DNA: TGTGCCAGCAGCCTCCATAAGGGCACTGAAGCTTTCTTT. It translates to CASSLHKGTEAFF.

The V and J genes are TRBV6-5 and TRBJ2-1; 9 bases map to TRBD1. CDR1 and CDR2 from the germline V gene are MNHEY and SVGAGI. The V gene end was trimmed by 4 bases and the J gene end by 8 bases; junction bases not matched to a gene: 12. CDR3 size: 16 residues. The CDR3 spells CASSSRDVQGADEQFF. Written as DNA, the CDR3 is TGTGCCAGCAGTTCCCGGGACGTACAGGGGGCAGATGAGCAGTTCTTC.

There are many counts of this clone. In DNA, the CDR3 is TGTGCCAGCAGCGCCCCCCCAGGAGAGTTCCCCTACAATGAGCAGTTCTTC. The encoded protein is CASSAPPGEFPYNEQFF. V and J are TRBV2 and TRBJ2-1; no definite D call. The CDR3 is 17 residues long. Germline V gene data show CDR1 as SNHLY and CDR2 as FYNNEI. Deletions cut 6 bases from V and 2 bases from J, with 20 bases between.

The CDR3 nucleotides are TGTGCCAGCAGTTTACTATCAGGGGGCTTAGGCAATGAGCAGTTCTTC. Translation gives CASSLLSGGLGNEQFF. The chain has TRBV11-2 and TRBJ2-1; 8 nucleotides agree with TRBD1. V shed 6 bases and J 6 bases; nucleotides not matched to a gene: 13. CDR1 is SGHAT, CDR2 FQNNGV, per germline. This CDR3 has 16 amino acids.

This clone has ten or more counts. The genes are TRBV4-3 and TRBJ2-7; 10 bases line up with TRBD2. Germline V lookup: CDR1 LGHNA, CDR2 YSLEER. J was trimmed by 6 bases and V by 4 bases; bases with no gene match: 9. The CDR3 contains 15 residues. Here the CDR3 reads CASSRDLAGASEQYF. DNA for the CDR3: TGCGCCAGCAGCCGGGACCTAGCGGGGGCTTCCGAGCAGTACTTC.

This clone occurred many times. The rearrangement joins TRBV20-1 to TRBJ1-4, with D unresolved. Germline V gene data show CDR1 as DFQATT and CDR2 as SNEGSKA (reference sequence). The CDR3 runs to 11 residues. V lost 5 bases and J lost 12, with 13 bases in between. The CDR3 loop is CSAPDGLELFF. The CDR3 DNA reads as TGCAGTGCTCCCGATGGGTTGGAACTGTTTTTT.

A few counts support this clone. V and J are TRBV28 and TRBJ1-5; D is unclear. V was cut by 5 bases and J by 3 bases, with 11 bases left in between. The germline gives CDR1 MDHEN, CDR2 SYDVKM. The CDR3 totals 14 residues. CDR3: CASSLGRSNQPQHF. CDR3 in DNA: TGTGCCAGCAGTCTAGGACGGTCCAATCAGCCCCAGCATTTT.

The chain carries TRBV5-1 and TRBJ2-3; D is possibly TRBD1 (6 bases). CDR1 and CDR2 from the germline V gene are SGHRS and YFSETQ. The CDR3 contains 13 residues. Deletions cut 5 bases from V and 1 base from J, with 8 bases between. CDR3 sequence: CASSSGGTDTQYF. The CDR3 DNA follows: TGCGCCAGCAGTTCAGGGGGCACAGATACGCAGTATTTT.

The CDR3 here is CASSIDHFISNQPQHF. The CDR3, as DNA: TGTGCCAGTAGTATAGATCACTTTATCAGCAATCAGCCCCAGCATTTT. This rearrangement joins TRBV19 to TRBJ1-5; D gene ambiguous. V was clipped by 0 bases and J by 1 base, with 10 bases between them. The CDR3 runs to 16 residues. Looked up from germline, CDR1 is LNHDA and CDR2 is SQIVND (reference sequence).

The chain carries TRBV11-2 and TRBJ2-7, with 8 nucleotides matching TRBD1. The CDR3 sequence is 15 residues long. The germline gives CDR1 SGHAT, CDR2 FQNNGV. J lost 0 bases, V lost 6 bases, and 7 bases had no gene match. CDR3 sequence (DNA): TGTGCCAGCAGTATAACAGGGGGAAGCTCCTACGAGCAGTACTTC. It encodes CASSITGGSSYEQYF.

This clone was picked up many times. The chain employs TRBV30 and TRBJ1-2, with D perhaps TRBD1 (5 bases). The CDR3 loop spans 14 amino acids. Germline V CDR1 and CDR2: GTSNPN, SVGIG (reference sequence). Between the trimmed V and J ends, which lost 2 bases and 3 bases, there was a span of 13 bases. In DNA form, the CDR3 reads TGTGCCTGGAGTACCGGGCAGGGAGACTATGGCTACACCTTC. This translates into CAWSTGQGDYGYTF. Full variable domain (rest looked up from reference TRBV30 and TRBJ1-2): SQTIHQWPATLVQPVGSPLSLECTVEGTSNPNLYWYRQAAGRGLQLLFYSVGIGQISSEVPQNLSASRPQDRQFILSSKKLLLSDSGFYLCAWSTGQGDYGYTFGSGTRLTVV.

This clone was observed at least ten times. A much more abundant neighbour one base away suggests this may be a read error. The V call is TRBV10-3, the J call TRBJ1-2; 7 nucleotides line up with TRBD1. The CDR3 extends over 15 amino acids. V lost 2 bases, J lost 8 bases, and 11 bases stayed unmatched. Germline V gene lookup returns CDR1 ENHRY and CDR2 SYGVKD. Written as DNA, the CDR3 is TGTGCCATCAGTGAGGGTGTGACAGGGACGCCAGGCTACACCTTC. It translates to CAISEGVTGTPGYTF.

This clone showed up many times. The chain has TRBV5-6 and TRBJ2-3; 12 positions agree with TRBD2. Per germline, CDR1 SGHDT and CDR2 YYEEEE. The J segment lost 1 base and the V segment lost 1 base, leaving 4 bases of the junction unmatched. The CDR3 is made up of 17 amino acids. In DNA form, the CDR3 reads TGTGCCAGCAGCTTGTTGACTAGCGGGAGTGGCACAGATACGCAGTATTTT. It codes for CASSLLTSGSGTDTQYF.

By share, this clone counts as medium-sized. This sequence joins TRBV6-2 or TRBV6-3 and TRBJ2-7; 11 positions agree with TRBD2. V shed 7 bases and J 5 bases; nucleotides not matched to a gene: 13. The CDR3 is 16 residues long. Germline V gene lookup returns CDR1 MNHEY and CDR2 SVGEGT. CDR3 residues: CASTRLAGKVENEQYF. The CDR3 coding sequence is TGTGCCAGCACCAGACTAGCGGGAAAGGTGGAAAACGAGCAGTACTTC.

The CDR3 DNA reads as TGTGCCAGCAGTATAAGACGACAGGGGACGAACACTGAAGCTTTCTTT. It is translated as CASSIRRQGTNTEAFF. The chain links TRBV27 to TRBJ1-1, with TRBD1 identical over 8 bases. The CDR3 contains 16 residues. V lost 5 bases, J lost 1 base, and 9 bases stayed unmatched. The germline CDR1 and CDR2 sequences are MNHEY and SMNVEV (reference sequence).

This clone occurred many times. The chain uses TRBV12-3 or TRBV12-4 and TRBJ2-7, with TRBD2 matching over 8 bases. The CDR3 runs to 15 residues. J was trimmed by 4 bases and V by 3 bases; bases with no gene match: 8. CDR3 region: CASSFPPGTRYEQYF. The CDR3 DNA sequence: TGTGCCAGCAGTTTCCCTCCCGGGACTAGATACGAGCAGTACTTC.